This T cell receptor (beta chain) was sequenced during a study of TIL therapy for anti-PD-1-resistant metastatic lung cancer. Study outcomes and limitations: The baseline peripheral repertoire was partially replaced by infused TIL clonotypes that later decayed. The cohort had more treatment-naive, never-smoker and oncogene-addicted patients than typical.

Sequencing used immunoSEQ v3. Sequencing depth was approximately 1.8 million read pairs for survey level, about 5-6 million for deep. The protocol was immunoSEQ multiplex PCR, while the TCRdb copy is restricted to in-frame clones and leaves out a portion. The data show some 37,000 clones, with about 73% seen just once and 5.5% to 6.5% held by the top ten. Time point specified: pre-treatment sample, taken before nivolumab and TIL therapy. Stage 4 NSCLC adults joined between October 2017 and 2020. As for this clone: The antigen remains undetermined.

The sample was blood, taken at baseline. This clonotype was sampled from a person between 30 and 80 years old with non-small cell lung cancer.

CDR3: CASSGPLGYGYTF. DNA of the CDR3: TGTGCCAGCAGTGGGCCGCTTGGTTATGGCTACACCTTC. The chain combines TRBV25-1 with TRBJ1-2, with no clear D. Germline values: CDR1 MGHDK, CDR2 SYGVNS. The CDR3 has 13 residues. V was trimmed by 4 bases and J by 5 bases, leaving 11 bases between them.